What follows are 15 T cell receptor beta chains derived from one specimen sequenced in a study of cytomegalovirus exposure and HLA in healthy donors. Data came from immunoSEQ multiplex PCR; TCRdb stores just in-frame clones and leaves some out. The sample gives 250,000 to 350,000 clones, approximately 86% of which show up once; around 0.96% is in the top ten. Sequencing was done on a sample of PBMCs. The receptors shown here come from a man aged 25 to 40 in good health and CMV-seronegative.

A single count supports this clone. The V call is TRBV19, the J call TRBJ1-2; 7 bases fit TRBD1. Looked up from germline, CDR1 is LNHDA and CDR2 is SQIVND (reference sequence). J was trimmed by 8 bases and V by 3 bases; bases with no gene match: 15. The CDR3 spans 16 residues. The CDR3 here is CASSIRQGESSSGYTF. CDR3 nucleotides: TGTGCCAGTAGTATTAGACAGGGAGAGTCGAGCAGCGGCTACACCTTC.

Only a few counts were recorded for this clone. The V call is TRBV13, the J call TRBJ1-1; TRBD1 agrees at 11 bases. V dropped 2 bases and J dropped 3; count of bases not matched to a gene: 11. The CDR3 consists of 18 residues. Germline CDR1 and CDR2: PRHDT and FYEKMQ (reference sequence). The CDR3 DNA reads as TGTGCCAGCAGCTTACAGATTGGACAGGGGGCAAAGGACACTGAAGCTTTCTTT. Translation: CASSLQIGQGAKDTEAFF.

The J gene is TRBJ2-7, the V gene TRBV15; D is ambiguous. With 0 bases removed from V and 12 bases from J, the gap between germline ends came to 15 bases. This CDR3 has 13 residues. The V gene's germline CDR1 is LNHNV and CDR2 YYDKDF (reference sequence). The DNA for the CDR3 is TGTGCCACCAGCAGAGAGATCGTAACCCCGGGGTACTTC. Encoded protein: CATSREIVTPGYF.

The chain couples TRBV10-1 to TRBJ1-1; maybe TRBD1 (6 bases). This CDR3 has 15 residues. Germline CDR1 reads WNHNN; CDR2 reads SYGVQD (reference sequence). V lost 0 bases to trimming and J lost 3 bases, with 11 bases between them. CDR3 nucleotides: TGCGCCAGCAGTGAGTCCAACAGGGTGGACACTGAAGCTTTCTTT. This translates into CASSESNRVDTEAFF.

This clone was observed once. The chain has TRBV7-7 and TRBJ2-2; D possibly corresponds to TRBD2 (6 bases). The V gene lost 2 bases and the J gene lost 5 bases, with 9 bases spanning the gap. The CDR3 is made up of 14 amino acids. CDR1 is SSHAT, CDR2 FNYEAQ, per germline (reference sequence). The CDR3 loop is CASSLSGGTGELFF. Here the CDR3 DNA reads TGTGCCAGCAGCTTAAGTGGGGGGACCGGGGAGCTGTTTTTT.

This chain uses TRBV27 with TRBJ2-1, with TRBD1 matching over 12 bases. Germline CDR1 and CDR2: MNHEY and SMNVEV (reference sequence). CDR3 length equals 16 residues. After removal of 4 bases from V and 7 bases from J, the junction contained 8 bases not matched to a gene. The CDR3 spells CASSSWGQGARNEQFF. CDR3 bases: TGTGCCAGCAGTTCCTGGGGACAGGGGGCGCGAAATGAGCAGTTCTTC.

This rearrangement joins TRBV14 to TRBJ1-6, with TRBD1 matching over 9 bases. With 6 bases clipped from V and 14 bases from J, the junction kept 14 bases outside the gene matches. Germline CDR1 and CDR2: SGHDN and FVKESK. This CDR3 has 15 residues. This CDR3 is CASSRPGTGKSTLHF. CDR3 DNA: TGTGCCAGCAGTCGTCCCGGGACAGGGAAATCGACCCTCCACTTT.

This sequence joins TRBV27 and TRBJ1-1, with a possible D match to TRBD1 (6 bases). Trimming removed 2 bases from V and 3 bases from J, with 16 bases in between. The CDR3 extends over 16 amino acids. Germline CDR1 reads MNHEY; CDR2 reads SMNVEV (reference sequence). The CDR3 loop is CASSLRGAGGYTEAFF. The CDR3 coding sequence is TGTGCCAGCAGTTTAAGGGGGGCCGGGGGGTACACTGAAGCTTTCTTT.

The V gene is TRBV30, the J gene TRBJ1-3; tentatively, D is TRBD1 (6 bases). Trimming removed 8 bases at V and 2 bases at J, with 22 bases between. The CDR3 is made up of 16 amino acids. Per the germline V gene, CDR1 is GTSNPN and CDR2 is SVGIG (reference sequence). The CDR3 sequence is CAPRLLTGCTGNTIYF. The CDR3 DNA reads as TGTGCCCCCAGGTTGTTAACAGGGTGCACTGGAAACACCATATATTTT.

To note about this clone: Because the CDR3's place on the DNA is in doubt, the DNA is left out and the CDR3 is given as listed by TCRdb. The V call is TRBV6-5, the J call TRBJ2-2; whether TRBD2, the table's D call, matches the DNA was not checked. The CDR3 length equals 14 residues, ends included. CDR1 and CDR2 (germline): MNHEY, SVGAGI. The CDR3 here is CASSNILVPGSCFF.

The V call is TRBV25-1, the J call TRBJ1-1; D unresolved. Trimming took off 0 bases at V and 3 bases at J, with 8 bases between the two ends. The germline gives CDR1 MGHDK, CDR2 SYGVNS. This CDR3 comprises 14 residues. DNA for the CDR3: TGTGCCAGCAGTGAATATTGGGAGGACACTGAAGCTTTCTTT. This translates into CASSEYWEDTEAFF.

A few counts support this clone. The CDR3 nucleotides are TGTGCCAGTAGTGAGGAGTCCCTCCGGGGGGGCTACACCTTC. Protein: CASSEESLRGGYTF. The chain joins TRBV19 to TRBJ1-2, with a possible D match to TRBD1 (5 bases). The CDR3 runs 14 residues. The germline CDR1 and CDR2 sequences are LNHDA and SQIVND (reference sequence). Trimming shortened V by 5 bases and J by 8 bases, and 18 bases separated the two germline ends.

The chain uses TRBV2 and TRBJ2-1, with a possible D match to TRBD2 (6 bases). V lost 8 bases, J lost 8 bases, and 16 bases lay in between. CDR1 and CDR2 (germline): SNHLY, FYNNEI. This CDR3 is 13 amino acids long. CDR3 region: CASCRGGVDEQFF. In nucleotides, the CDR3 is TGTGCCAGCTGCCGGGGCGGGGTCGATGAGCAGTTCTTC.

The chain links TRBV6-1 to TRBJ2-3, with TRBD2 matching 9 bases. The germline V gene encodes CDR1 MNHNS and CDR2 SASEGT. The CDR3 consists of 15 residues. J gave up 1 base and V 3 bases, and 2 bases lay outside the gene matches. The CDR3 sequence: CASSDKRGGTDTQYF. CDR3 DNA sequence: TGTGCCAGCAGTGACAAGCGGGGGGGCACAGATACGCAGTATTTT.

The gene calls are TRBV27 and TRBJ1-1, with TRBD1 as a possible D gene (5 bases). CDR3 size: 17 residues. V lost 0 bases and J 1 base, leaving 15 bases between the germline ends. The germline V gene has CDR1 MNHEY and CDR2 SMNVEV (reference sequence). Here the CDR3 reads CASSLSRGGDRNTEAFF. CDR3 nucleotides: TGTGCCAGCAGTTTATCCCGGGGGGGGGACCGGAACACTGAAGCTTTCTTT.